Below, 5 T cell receptor beta chains from the same sample are listed, as sequenced in a study of T cell responses to AZD1222 COVID-19 vaccine. The assay was immunoSEQ multiplex PCR, and TCRdb's table has in-frame clones only and misses some. The table records 90,000 to 120,000 clones, 85% to 95% of them present only once. The sample here was peripheral blood, taken 28 days after the second AZD1222 dose. The origin of the receptors is an adult who received the AZD1222 COVID-19 vaccine.

This clone was detected once. The V gene is TRBV27, the J gene TRBJ2-3; tentatively, D is TRBD1 or TRBD2 (6 bases each). The germline V gene has CDR1 MNHEY and CDR2 SMNVEV (reference sequence). The V and J ends lost 7 bases and 6 bases respectively, with 11 bases between them. The CDR3 sequence is 12 residues long. The CDR3 reads CASTSGADTQYF. In DNA, the CDR3 is TGTGCCAGCACATCGGGGGCCGATACGCAGTATTTT.

V and J are TRBV11-3 and TRBJ2-1; D uncertain. The CDR3 is 12 residues long. CDR1 and CDR2 (germline): SGHNT, YENEEA. Deletions cut 4 bases from V and 4 bases from J, with 5 bases between. The CDR3 nucleotides read TGTGCCAGCAGCTCCGTATACAATGAGCAGTTCTTC. This codes for CASSSVYNEQFF.

The chain combines TRBV5-1 with TRBJ1-5; D gene unclear. Per germline, CDR1 SGHRS and CDR2 YFSETQ. The ends were cut back, 0 bases at V and 7 bases at J, with 8 bases in the middle. This CDR3 has 13 amino acids. The CDR3 protein is CASSLGRYQPQHF. The DNA for the CDR3 is TGCGCCAGCAGCTTGGGCAGATACCAGCCCCAGCATTTT.

The chain carries TRBV7-2 and TRBJ1-2; D is ambiguous. Trimming cost V 5 bases and J 3 bases, with 16 bases left between them. The CDR3 runs 15 residues. Germline CDR1 is SGHTA and CDR2 is FQGNSA. In nucleotides, the CDR3 is TGTGCCAGCAGCCCCCCCTACAACCGTCACTATGGCTACACCTTC. This codes for CASSPPYNRHYGYTF.

The count of this clone is one. This rearrangement joins TRBV6-4 to TRBJ2-1; no clear D. CDR1 is MRHNA, CDR2 SNTAGT, per germline. Trimming shortened V by 4 bases and J by 5 bases, and 9 bases separated the two germline ends. There are 13 residues in the CDR3. The CDR3 reads CASSVGLHNEQFF. CDR3 coding DNA: TGTGCCAGCAGTGTAGGTCTGCACAATGAGCAGTTCTTC.